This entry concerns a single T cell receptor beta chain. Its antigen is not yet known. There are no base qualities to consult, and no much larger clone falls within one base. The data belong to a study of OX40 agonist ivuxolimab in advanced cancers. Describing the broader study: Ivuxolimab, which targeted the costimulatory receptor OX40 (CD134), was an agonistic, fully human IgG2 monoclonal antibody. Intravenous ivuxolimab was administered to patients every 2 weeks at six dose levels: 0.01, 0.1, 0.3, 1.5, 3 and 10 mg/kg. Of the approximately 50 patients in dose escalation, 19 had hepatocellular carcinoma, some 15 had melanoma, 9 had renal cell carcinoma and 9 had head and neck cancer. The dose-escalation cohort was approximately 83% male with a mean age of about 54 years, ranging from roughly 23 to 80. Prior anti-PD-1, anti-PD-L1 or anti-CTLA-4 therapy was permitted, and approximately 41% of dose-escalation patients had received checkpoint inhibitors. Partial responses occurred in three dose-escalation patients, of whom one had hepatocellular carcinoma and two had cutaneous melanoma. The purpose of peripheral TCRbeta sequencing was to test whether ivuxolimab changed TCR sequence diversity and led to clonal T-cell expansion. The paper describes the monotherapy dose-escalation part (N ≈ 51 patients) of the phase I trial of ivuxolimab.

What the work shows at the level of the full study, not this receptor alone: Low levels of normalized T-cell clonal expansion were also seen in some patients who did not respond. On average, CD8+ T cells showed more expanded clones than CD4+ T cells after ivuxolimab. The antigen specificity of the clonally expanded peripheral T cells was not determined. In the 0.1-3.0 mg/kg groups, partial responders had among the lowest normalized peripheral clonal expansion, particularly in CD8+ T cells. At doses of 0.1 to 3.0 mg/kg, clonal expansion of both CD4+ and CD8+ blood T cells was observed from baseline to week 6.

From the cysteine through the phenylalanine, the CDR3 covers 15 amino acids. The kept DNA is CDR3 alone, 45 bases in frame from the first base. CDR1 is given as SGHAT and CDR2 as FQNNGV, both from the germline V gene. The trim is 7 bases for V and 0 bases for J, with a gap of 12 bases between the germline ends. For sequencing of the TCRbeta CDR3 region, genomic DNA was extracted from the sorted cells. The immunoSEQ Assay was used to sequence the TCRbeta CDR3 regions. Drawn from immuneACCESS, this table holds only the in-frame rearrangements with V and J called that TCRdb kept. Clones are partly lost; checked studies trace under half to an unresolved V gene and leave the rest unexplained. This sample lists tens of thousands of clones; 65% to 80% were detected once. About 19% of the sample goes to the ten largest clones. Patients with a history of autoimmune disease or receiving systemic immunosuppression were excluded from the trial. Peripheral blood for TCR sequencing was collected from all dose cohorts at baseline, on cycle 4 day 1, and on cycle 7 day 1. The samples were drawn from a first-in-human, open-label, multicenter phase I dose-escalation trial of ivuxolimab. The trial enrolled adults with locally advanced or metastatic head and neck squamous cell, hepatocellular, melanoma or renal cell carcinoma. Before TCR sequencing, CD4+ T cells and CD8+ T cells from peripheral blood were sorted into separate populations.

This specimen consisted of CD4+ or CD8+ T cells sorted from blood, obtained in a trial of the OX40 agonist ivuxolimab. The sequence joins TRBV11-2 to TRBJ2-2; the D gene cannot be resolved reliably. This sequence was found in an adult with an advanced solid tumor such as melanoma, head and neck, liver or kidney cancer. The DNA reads TGTGCCAGCACCGGCGTGGGCGCGAACACCGGGGAGCTGTTTTTT. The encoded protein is CASTGVGANTGELFF.